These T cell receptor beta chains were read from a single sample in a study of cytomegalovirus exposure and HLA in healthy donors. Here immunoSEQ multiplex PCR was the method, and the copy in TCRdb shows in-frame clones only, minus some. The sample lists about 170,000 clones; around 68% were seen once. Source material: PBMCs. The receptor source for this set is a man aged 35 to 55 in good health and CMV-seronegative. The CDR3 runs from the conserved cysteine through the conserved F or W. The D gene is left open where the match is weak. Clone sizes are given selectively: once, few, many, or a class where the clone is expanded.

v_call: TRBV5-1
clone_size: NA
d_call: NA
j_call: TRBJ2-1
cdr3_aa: CASRPSQVNEQFF
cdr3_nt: TGCGCCAGCAGACCGTCCCAGGTGAATGAGCAGTTCTTC

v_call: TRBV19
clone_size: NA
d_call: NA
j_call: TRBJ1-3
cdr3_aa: CASSIGTAGNTIYF
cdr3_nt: TGTGCCAGTAGTATAGGGACAGCTGGAAACACCATATATTTT

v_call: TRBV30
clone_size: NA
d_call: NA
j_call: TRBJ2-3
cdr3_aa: CAWSLGDTTFTDTQYF
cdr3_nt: TGTGCCTGGAGTCTGGGCGACACGACGTTCACAGATACGCAGTATTTT

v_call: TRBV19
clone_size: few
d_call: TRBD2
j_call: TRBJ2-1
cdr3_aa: CASRRGSYNEQFF
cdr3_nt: TGTGCCAGTAGGCGGGGGTCCTACAATGAGCAGTTCTTC

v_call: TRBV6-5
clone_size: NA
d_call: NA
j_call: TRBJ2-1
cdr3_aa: CASSRAGHSYNEQFF
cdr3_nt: TGTGCCAGCAGCCGAGCGGGCCACTCCTACAATGAGCAGTTCTTC

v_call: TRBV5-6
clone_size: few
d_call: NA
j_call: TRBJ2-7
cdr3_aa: CASSLEGIPIGAHEQYF
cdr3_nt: TGTGCCAGCAGCTTGGAGGGCATTCCCATAGGGGCCCACGAGCAGTACTTC

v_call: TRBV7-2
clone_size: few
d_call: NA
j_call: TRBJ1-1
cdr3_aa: CASSLEGLNTEAFF
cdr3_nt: TGTGCCAGCAGCTTGGAGGGACTGAACACTGAAGCTTTCTTT

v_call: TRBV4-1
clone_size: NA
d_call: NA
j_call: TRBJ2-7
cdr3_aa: CASSQYGSGLYEQYF
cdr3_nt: TGCGCCAGCAGTCAATACGGGTCGGGACTCTACGAGCAGTACTTC

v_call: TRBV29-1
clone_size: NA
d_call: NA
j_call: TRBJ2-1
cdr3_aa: CSATRGEQFF
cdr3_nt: TGCAGCGCGACTAGGGGTGAGCAGTTCTTC

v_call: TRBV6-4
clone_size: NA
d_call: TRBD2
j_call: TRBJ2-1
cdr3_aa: CASRPSGASSYNEQFF
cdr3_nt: TGTGCCAGCAGACCCAGCGGGGCTAGCTCCTACAATGAGCAGTTCTTC

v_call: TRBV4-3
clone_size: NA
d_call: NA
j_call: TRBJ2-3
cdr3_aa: CASSQGTTVSTDTQYF
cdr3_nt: TGCGCCAGCAGCCAGGGGACAACAGTTAGCACAGATACGCAGTATTTT

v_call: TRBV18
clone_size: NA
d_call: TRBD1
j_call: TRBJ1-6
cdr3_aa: CASSPGTGGGLSSPLHF
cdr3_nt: TGTGCCAGCTCACCCGGGACAGGGGGCGGCCTGTCTTCACCCCTCCACTTT

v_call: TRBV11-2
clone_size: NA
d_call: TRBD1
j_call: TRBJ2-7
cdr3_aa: CASSPGTGEYF
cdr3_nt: TGTGCCAGCAGCCCAGGGACAGGGGAGTACTTC

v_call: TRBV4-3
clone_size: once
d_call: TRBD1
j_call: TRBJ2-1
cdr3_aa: CASSQDSQGAKEQFF
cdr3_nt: TGCGCCAGCAGCCAAGACTCGCAGGGGGCGAAGGAGCAGTTCTTC

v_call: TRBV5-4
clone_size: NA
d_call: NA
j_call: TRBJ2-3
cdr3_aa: CASSREGVAEDTQYF
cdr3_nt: TGTGCCAGCAGCAGGGAGGGGGTAGCGGAGGATACGCAGTATTTT

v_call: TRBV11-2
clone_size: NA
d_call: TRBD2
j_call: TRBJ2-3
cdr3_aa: CASSETSGGPDTQYF
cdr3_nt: TGTGCCAGCAGCGAGACTAGCGGGGGGCCTGATACGCAGTATTTT

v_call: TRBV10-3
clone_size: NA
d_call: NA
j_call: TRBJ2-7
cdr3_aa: CAIEGQGHEQYF
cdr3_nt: TGTGCCATCGAAGGCCAGGGCCACGAGCAGTACTTC

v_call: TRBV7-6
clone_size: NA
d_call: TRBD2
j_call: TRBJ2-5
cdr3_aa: CASIRTSGEETQYF
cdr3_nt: TGTGCCAGCATCCGGACTAGCGGGGAAGAGACCCAGTACTTC

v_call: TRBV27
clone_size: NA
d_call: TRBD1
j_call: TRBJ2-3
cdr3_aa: CATIGQGAITDTQYF
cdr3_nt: TGTGCCACCATAGGACAGGGGGCTATCACAGATACGCAGTATTTT

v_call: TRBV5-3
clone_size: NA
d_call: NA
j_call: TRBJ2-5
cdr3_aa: CARSGGSKTQYF
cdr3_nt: TGTGCCAGAAGTGGGGGGTCAAAGACCCAGTACTTC

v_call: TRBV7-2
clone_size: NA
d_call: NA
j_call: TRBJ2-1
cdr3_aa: CASSFGGKEQFF
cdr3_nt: TGTGCCAGCAGCTTTGGCGGGAAAGAGCAGTTCTTC

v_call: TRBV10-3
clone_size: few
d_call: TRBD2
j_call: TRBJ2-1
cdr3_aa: CAIRALAGEYNEQFF
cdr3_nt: TGTGCCATTCGGGCTCTAGCGGGGGAATACAATGAGCAGTTCTTC

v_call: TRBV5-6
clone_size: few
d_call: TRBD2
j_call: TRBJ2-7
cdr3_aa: CASSSLAASYEQYF
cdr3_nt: TGTGCCAGCAGCTCCCTAGCGGCATCCTACGAGCAGTACTTC

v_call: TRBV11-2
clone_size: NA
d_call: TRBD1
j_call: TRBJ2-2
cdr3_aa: CASSFNLPGQGSGELFF
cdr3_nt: TGTGCCAGCAGCTTTAACCTACCGGGACAGGGGTCCGGGGAGCTGTTTTTT

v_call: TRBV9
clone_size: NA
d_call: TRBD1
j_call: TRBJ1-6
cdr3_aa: CASSAGQGSNSPLHF
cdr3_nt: TGTGCCAGCAGCGCAGGACAGGGGAGCAATTCACCCCTCCACTTT